These 23 T cell receptor beta chains share one sample of origin, sequenced in a study of blood T cell repertoires in COVID-19. The method was immunoSEQ multiplex PCR; TCRdb's version includes in-frame clones alone and lacks a portion of them. This table has around 190,000 clones, about 80% appearing once. The sequenced sample consisted of peripheral blood. All receptors come from a man aged 60 to 75 with acute or convalescent COVID-19.

This clone has only one observation. The chain uses TRBV6-2 or TRBV6-3 and TRBJ2-1; TRBD2 aligns across 8 bases. V trimming: 0 bases; J trimming: 7 bases; junction bases outside the gene matches: 8. CDR1 is MNHEY and CDR2 is SVGEGT in the germline V gene. The CDR3 contains 16 residues. The CDR3 DNA reads TGTGCCAGCAGTTACTCCCGGGGGGGCCATGGTAATGAGCAGTTCTTC. Its translation is CASSYSRGGHGNEQFF.

This clone turned up a few times. This chain joins TRBV11-3 and TRBJ2-1; TRBD1 aligns across 8 bases. Germline loops: CDR1 SGHNT, CDR2 YENEEA. This CDR3 comprises 15 residues. V lost 5 bases, J lost 6 bases, and 9 bases stayed unmatched. The CDR3 DNA follows: TGTGCCAGCAGCAGTTGGACAGGGAAGGTCAATGAGCAGTTCTTC. Amino acid sequence: CASSSWTGKVNEQFF.

CDR3 loop: CASSYFPGGGTEAFF. CDR3 nucleotides: TGTGCCAGCAGTTACTTCCCAGGGGGCGGGACTGAAGCTTTCTTT. The chain has TRBV6-2 or TRBV6-3 and TRBJ1-1, with 8 positions matching TRBD1. J was trimmed by 5 bases and V by 1 base; bases with no gene match: 6. CDR1 and CDR2 from the germline V gene are MNHEY and SVGEGT. The CDR3 contains 15 residues.

The chain carries TRBV3-1 (or the pseudogene TRBV3-2) and TRBJ2-5; 10 bases are a match to TRBD2. The assigned J gene may be wrong: the sequence end matches TRBJ2-7 better. CDR1 and CDR2 from the germline V gene are LGHDT and YNNKEL (reference sequence). This CDR3 is 15 amino acids long. The CDR3 loop is CASSVAGGSSYEQYF. CDR3 bases: TGTGCCAGCAGCGTAGCGGGGGGAAGCTCCTACGAGCAGTACTTC.

The gene calls are TRBV23-1 and TRBJ1-4, with a tentative D call TRBD1 (5 bases). TRBV23-1 is designated an ORF whose function remains uncertain. The V end was cut by 0 bases, the J end by 0 bases, with 11 bases between. The CDR3 runs to 17 residues. The CDR3 protein is CASSQSRGRATNEKLFF. The CDR3 nucleotides read TGCGCCAGCAGTCAATCGCGGGGGAGGGCAACTAATGAAAAACTGTTTTTT.

V is TRBV2 and J is TRBJ1-5, with D possibly matching TRBD1 (6 bases). V was cut by 4 bases and J by 0 bases, with 13 bases left in between. The CDR3 has 16 residues. Germline V gene lookup returns CDR1 SNHLY and CDR2 FYNNEI. The CDR3 nucleotides read TGTGCCAGCAGTGGGACAGCCTCCGATAGCAATCAGCCCCAGCATTTT. Translation gives CASSGTASDSNQPQHF.

This clone was counted only a few times. This chain joins TRBV3-1 (or the pseudogene TRBV3-2) and TRBJ1-3, with D tentatively TRBD1 (6 bases). This CDR3 contains 14 residues. CDR1 and CDR2 (germline): LGHDT, YNNKEL (reference sequence). The ends were cut back, 4 bases at V and 0 bases at J, with 7 bases in the middle. CDR3 DNA sequence: TGTGCCAGCAGCCTACAGGGCTCTGGAAACACCATATATTTT. This sequence encodes CASSLQGSGNTIYF.

The chain combines TRBV9 with TRBJ2-2, with D hard to call. This CDR3 contains 14 residues. V was clipped by 0 bases and J by 3 bases, with 6 bases between them. Germline V gives CDR1 SGDLS, CDR2 YYNGEE. The CDR3 DNA follows: TGTGCCAGCAGCGTAGATCCCGACACCGGGGAGCTGTTTTTT. Its translation: CASSVDPDTGELFF.

This clone was seen a few times. The rearrangement links TRBV4-3 to TRBJ2-3, with 7 bases matching TRBD1. After removal of 4 bases from V and 3 bases from J, the junction contained 7 bases not matched to a gene. From germline, CDR1 is LGHNA and CDR2 YSLEER. The CDR3 extends over 15 amino acids. CDR3 in DNA: TGCGCCAGCAGCCCAGCGCGACAGGGAACAGATACGCAGTATTTT. The encoded protein is CASSPARQGTDTQYF.

This sequence joins TRBV5-1 and TRBJ2-7; no clear D. Germline CDR1 and CDR2: SGHRS and YFSETQ. The CDR3 is 15 amino acids. With 4 bases removed from V and 3 bases from J, the gap between germline ends came to 17 bases. The CDR3 nucleotides are TGCGCCAGCAGCCCTTCGACACAGTGGGTCTACGAGCAGTACTTC. Its translation: CASSPSTQWVYEQYF.

This clone was found a few times. The V and J genes are TRBV19 and TRBJ2-2; D not resolved. V was shortened by 5 bases and J by 2 bases, with 9 bases between the two germline ends. The CDR3 is 14 residues long. Germline-derived CDR1 and CDR2 are LNHDA and SQIVND (reference sequence). CDR3 region: CASSSSPNTGELFF. The CDR3 coding sequence is TGTGCCAGTAGTTCCTCCCCCAACACCGGGGAGCTGTTTTTT.

This clone was recorded a few times. V gene TRBV9 combines with J gene TRBJ1-2; unclear D gene. CDR1 SGDLS and CDR2 YYNGEE come from the germline V gene. This CDR3 is 15 amino acids long. Trimming removed 1 base at V and 1 base at J, with 11 bases between. The CDR3, as DNA: TGTGCCAGCAGCGTATACAGCGGTCATAACTATGGCTACACCTTC. This codes for CASSVYSGHNYGYTF.

V and J are TRBV7-9 and TRBJ2-7; D uncertain. The CDR3 covers 11 residues. CDR1 is SEHNR, CDR2 FQNEAQ, per germline (reference sequence). Trimming removed 3 bases at V and 6 bases at J, with 6 bases between. The CDR3 here is CASSFLGEQYF. The CDR3 DNA reads as TGTGCCAGCAGCTTTCTCGGCGAGCAGTACTTC.

The chain employs TRBV4-2 and TRBJ2-1; the D is unclear. This CDR3 is 17 amino acids long. CDR1 is LGHNA, CDR2 YNFKEQ, per germline. Trimming left V 0 bases short and J 5 bases short, with 17 bases between. CDR3 residues: CASSQENPWPVNNEQFF. The DNA of the CDR3 is TGTGCCAGCAGCCAAGAAAACCCCTGGCCCGTGAACAATGAGCAGTTCTTC.

The chain recombines TRBV15 with TRBJ1-1, with D perhaps matching TRBD1 (6 bases). With 3 bases removed from V and 0 bases from J, the gap between germline ends came to 8 bases. The CDR3 totals 14 residues. Per germline, CDR1 LNHNV and CDR2 YYDKDF (reference sequence). CDR3 sequence: CATSSGDMNTEAFF. The CDR3 bases are TGTGCCACCAGCAGCGGGGACATGAACACTGAAGCTTTCTTT.

The rearrangement joins TRBV7-9 to TRBJ2-2; 8 positions agree with TRBD1. CDR1 is SEHNR, CDR2 FQNEAQ, per germline (reference sequence). CDR3 size: 15 residues. Trimming cost V 6 bases and J 1 base; bases outside gene matches: 4. CDR3 bases: TGTGCCAGCAGAAGCGGACAGGGGAACACCGGGGAGCTGTTTTTT. It is translated as CASRSGQGNTGELFF.

This clone was detected only a few times. This chain uses TRBV3-1 (or the pseudogene TRBV3-2) with TRBJ1-5, with D hard to call. Trimming stripped 6 bases from V and 6 bases from J, with 15 bases between. Germline values: CDR1 LGHDT, CDR2 YNNKEL (reference sequence). This CDR3 has 14 residues. The CDR3 loop is CASSQSGIGQPQHF. CDR3 in DNA: TGTGCCAGCAGTCAGTCGGGGATCGGTCAGCCCCAGCATTTT.

The V call is TRBV11-2, the J call TRBJ2-1, with unresolved D. Germline-derived CDR1 and CDR2 are SGHAT and FQNNGV. This CDR3 comprises 12 residues. The V end was cut by 0 bases, the J end by 7 bases, with 4 bases between. The CDR3 spells CASSLERNEQFF. The CDR3 coding sequence is TGTGCCAGCAGCTTAGAGAGAAATGAGCAGTTCTTC. Combining the CDR3 with reference TRBV11-2 and TRBJ2-1 gives the whole variable domain EAGVAQSPRYKIIEKRQSVAFWCNPISGHATLYWYQQILGQGPKLLIQFQNNGVVDDSQLPKDRFSAERLKGVDSTLKIQPAKLEDSAVYLCASSLERNEQFFGPGTRLTVL.

The rearrangement joins TRBV12-5 to TRBJ1-5, with a possible D match to TRBD1 (5 bases). In germline, CDR1 is LGHNT, CDR2 FRNRAP. The CDR3 has 17 amino acids. Trimming removed 0 bases from V and 0 bases from J, with 12 bases in between. The CDR3 nucleotides are TGTGCTAGTGGTTTGGTTTTAGACAGATTTAGCAATCAGCCCCAGCATTTT. Residues: CASGLVLDRFSNQPQHF.

V usage is TRBV7-9 and J usage is TRBJ1-1; no clear D. CDR3 length equals 12 residues. CDR1 SEHNR and CDR2 FQNEAQ come from the germline V gene (reference sequence). V gave up 5 bases and J gave up 2 bases, with 6 bases separating them. Written as DNA, the CDR3 is TGTGCCAGCAGCCCCCTCAACACTGAAGCTTTCTTT. It codes for CASSPLNTEAFF.

The V and J genes are TRBV6-4 and TRBJ2-1, with 9 bases identical to TRBD1. The CDR3 spans 15 residues. Germline CDR1 MRHNA, CDR2 SNTAGT. Trimming took 0 bases from V and 8 from J; bases not matched to a gene: 5. The CDR3 spells CASSDSRTGVDEQFF. The CDR3 nucleotides read TGTGCCAGCAGTGACTCACGGACAGGGGTCGATGAGCAGTTCTTC.

This clone was seen once. Here the CDR3 DNA reads TGTGCCAGCAGCAAAGCAGGGGCGGGGGGCATCCAAGAGACCCAGTACTTC. Encoded protein: CASSKAGAGGIQETQYF. This sequence joins TRBV21-1 and TRBJ2-5; TRBD2 is the table's D call and was not checked against the DNA. TRBV21-1 is an annotated pseudogene. The CDR3 totals 17 residues.

The V and J genes are TRBV11-2 and TRBJ1-1, with unresolved D. The CDR3 is 11 amino acids. The V gene's germline CDR1 is SGHAT and CDR2 FQNNGV. V lost 5 bases to trimming and J lost 8 bases, with 9 bases between them. The CDR3 sequence: CASSPGSEAFF. The CDR3 DNA sequence: TGTGCCAGCAGCCCCGGGTCGGAAGCTTTCTTT.